The T cell receptor beta chain described here comes from a study of beta chain features in type 1 diabetes. Study-level background: In age, gender and cell yields, patients were similar to healthy donors.

Findings and caveats of the study: Shortening of TCRB CDR3s, moderate but significant, appeared in all four CD4+ subsets of Type 1 diabetes patients. A definitive answer on HLA type influencing TCRB rearrangement was not reached here. A pattern of fewer insertions and more deletions at VDJ junctions was seen in type 1 diabetes patients.

Cell sorting via CD45RO/CCR7/CD25/CD127/CD95/CD27 was performed to obtain CD4+ naive, central memory, regulatory and stem cell-like memory cells. The V and J ends lost 6 bases and 11 bases respectively, with 13 bases between them. This CDR3 contains 12 residues. Germline V gives CDR1 SNHLY, CDR2 FYNNEI. The isolated RNA, all of it, was reverse transcribed, so expressed TCRB transcripts were what got sequenced. Repertoires were generated with immunoSEQ multiplex PCR, while TCRdb's copy carries only in-frame clones and drops some. The sample lists hundreds of thousands of clones, 11% to 15% seen once, with 0.03% to 0.045% in the top ten. Comments on this clone: Its antigen is unknown.

The chain couples TRBV2 to TRBJ1-4, with D perhaps matching TRBD1 (5 bases). The sequenced sample was naive CD4+ T cells from blood. This receptor was obtained from a young man with type 1 diabetes. CDR3 bases: TGTGCCAGCAGCCCGGACACGGTTAAACTGTTTTTT. Translating it yields CASSPDTVKLFF.